These 13 T cell receptor beta chains share one sample of origin, sequenced in a study of blood T cell repertoires in COVID-19. Only in-frame clones appear in the TCRdb table, and some are missing; sequencing was by immunoSEQ multiplex PCR. The sample gives some 270,000 clones, about four fifths of which show up once; 15% to 17% is in the top ten. Input material: peripheral blood. The receptors here all came from a person aged 70 to 85 with COVID-19, enrolled during active disease.

The V gene is TRBV28, the J gene TRBJ1-1; no clear D. There are 14 residues in the CDR3. V lost 9 bases and J lost 5, with 19 bases in between. Germline V gene lookup returns CDR1 MDHEN and CDR2 SYDVKM. The CDR3 bases are TGTGCCAGTAACATACAGCCAAGAGGGACTGAAGCTTTCTTT. It codes for CASNIQPRGTEAFF.

The rearrangement links TRBV5-5 to TRBJ1-5; 9 positions match TRBD1. The CDR3 is made up of 16 amino acids. CDR1 and CDR2 from the germline V gene are SGHKS and YYEKEE (reference sequence). Germline trimming cut 3 bases from V and 1 base from J; bases unmatched to any gene: 5. For the CDR3, the DNA is TGTGCCAGCAGCTCGACAGGGGGGAAGAGCAATCAGCCCCAGCATTTT. Residues: CASSSTGGKSNQPQHF.

The V call is TRBV30, the J call TRBJ1-3; 7 bases match TRBD1. V was clipped by 4 bases and J by 3 bases; unmatched bases: 3. From germline, CDR1 is GTSNPN and CDR2 SVGIG (reference sequence). The CDR3 has 13 amino acids. CDR3 sequence: CAWTQGGGNTIYF. CDR3 DNA sequence: TGTGCCTGGACCCAGGGGGGTGGAAACACCATATATTTT.

This sequence joins TRBV6-5 and TRBJ1-6; 10 nucleotides align to TRBD1. The J segment lost 9 bases and the V segment lost 6 bases, leaving 2 bases of the junction unmatched. Germline CDR1 is MNHEY and CDR2 is SVGAGI. This CDR3 region has 13 residues. The CDR3 here is CASRWTGGSPLHF. CDR3 DNA sequence: TGTGCCAGCAGGTGGACAGGGGGTTCACCCCTCCACTTT.

V and J are TRBV18 and TRBJ1-2, with 10 bases identical to TRBD1. V shed 1 base and J 4 bases; nucleotides not matched to a gene: 6. CDR3 size: 16 residues. Germline V gives CDR1 KGHSH, CDR2 LQKENI. Written as DNA, the CDR3 is TGTGCCAGCTCACCACTCGAGACAGGGGGCCCCTATGGCTACACCTTC. Protein sequence: CASSPLETGGPYGYTF.

The rearrangement links TRBV3-1 (or the pseudogene TRBV3-2) to TRBJ1-2; D is perhaps TRBD1 (6 bases). Germline V gene sequence: CDR1 LGHDT, CDR2 YNNKEL (reference sequence). V was shortened by 0 bases and J by 4 bases, with 12 bases between the two germline ends. The CDR3 runs to 15 residues. CDR3 sequence (DNA): TGTGCCAGCAGCCAAGACGGGGGGGCGAGCTATGGCTACACCTTC. It yields the protein CASSQDGGASYGYTF.

This chain links TRBV15 with TRBJ1-2; no reliable D call. CDR1 LNHNV and CDR2 YYDKDF come from the germline V gene (reference sequence). The CDR3 length is 16 residues. V dropped 3 bases and J dropped 0 bases, with 14 bases sitting between them. As DNA, the CDR3 is TGTGCCACCAGCAGGGGCAGAGCCTCAGCTAACTATGGCTACACCTTC. Protein: CATSRGRASANYGYTF.

This clone showed up just once. As DNA, the CDR3 is TGTGCCAGTACCCCCGGGACAGGGGGGTACACCGGGGAGCTGTTTTTT. Residues: CASTPGTGGYTGELFF. The chain links TRBV19 to TRBJ2-2, with 11 nucleotides matching TRBD1. CDR1 and CDR2 (germline): LNHDA, SQIVND (reference sequence). J was trimmed by 3 bases and V by 7 bases; bases with no gene match: 7. CDR3 length: 16 residues. Full variable domain (missing parts from reference TRBV19 and TRBJ2-2): DGGITQSPKYLFRKEGQNVTLSCEQNLNHDAMYWYRQDPGQGLRLIYYSQIVNDFQKGDIAEGYSVSREKKESFPLTVTSAQKNPTAFYLCASTPGTGGYTGELFFGEGSRLTVL.

The genes are TRBV6-5 and TRBJ2-1; TRBD2 matches 11 bases. Trimming cost V 7 bases and J 4 bases; bases outside gene matches: 6. In germline, CDR1 is MNHEY, CDR2 SVGAGI. The CDR3 spans 15 residues. CDR3 DNA sequence: TGTGCCAGCACTCCTCTAGCGGGGGGTTACAATGAGCAGTTCTTC. As protein: CASTPLAGGYNEQFF.

The rearrangement joins TRBV7-6 to TRBJ2-2, with 8 bases matching TRBD2. The CDR3 loop spans 13 amino acids. The ends lost 7 bases at V and 6 bases at J; junction bases unmatched: 4. Looked up from germline, CDR1 is SGHVS and CDR2 is FNYEAQ. The CDR3 loop reads CASTPRGAGELFF. The DNA of the CDR3 is TGTGCCAGCACCCCGCGGGGGGCCGGGGAGCTGTTTTTT.

The rearrangement uses TRBV7-2 and TRBJ2-7, with 7 bases lining up with TRBD1. The CDR3 extends over 13 amino acids. Germline V gives CDR1 SGHTA, CDR2 FQGNSA. V was clipped by 5 bases and J by 8 bases; unmatched bases: 9. Here the CDR3 reads CASSRGEQGKQYF. CDR3 nucleotides: TGTGCCAGCAGCAGAGGGGAACAGGGGAAGCAGTACTTC.

This CDR3 reads CASSEEGQGLYEQYF. In DNA form, the CDR3 reads TGTGCCAGCAGTGAAGAGGGACAGGGCTTGTACGAGCAGTACTTC. The V gene is TRBV6-1, the J gene TRBJ2-7; 9 nucleotides match TRBD1. V lost 1 base to trimming and J lost 4 bases; unmatched junction nucleotides: 5. Germline CDR1 and CDR2: MNHNS and SASEGT. This CDR3 contains 15 residues.

The genes are TRBV5-1 and TRBJ2-5, with D possibly matching TRBD1 (5 bases). This CDR3 is built from 14 residues. From germline, CDR1 is SGHRS and CDR2 YFSETQ. The germline V and J ends were trimmed by 3 bases and 2 bases, with 11 bases remaining between them. The CDR3 is CASSYLGAQETQYF. The DNA for the CDR3 is TGCGCCAGCAGCTACTTAGGGGCACAAGAGACCCAGTACTTC.